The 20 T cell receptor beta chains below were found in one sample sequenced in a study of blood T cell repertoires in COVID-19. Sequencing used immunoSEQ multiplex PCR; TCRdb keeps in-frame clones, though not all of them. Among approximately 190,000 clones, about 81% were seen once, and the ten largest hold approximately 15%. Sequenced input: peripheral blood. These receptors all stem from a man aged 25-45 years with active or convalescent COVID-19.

CDR3 region: CASSVQGARGPTGELFF. CDR3 DNA sequence: TGTGCCAGCAGTGTCCAGGGGGCTAGGGGGCCGACCGGGGAGCTGTTTTTT. The chain recombines TRBV27 with TRBJ2-2; TRBD1 matches 8 bases. This CDR3 comprises 17 residues. V gave up 5 bases and J gave up 5 bases; unmatched junction bases: 13. Germline V gene sequence: CDR1 MNHEY, CDR2 SMNVEV (reference sequence).

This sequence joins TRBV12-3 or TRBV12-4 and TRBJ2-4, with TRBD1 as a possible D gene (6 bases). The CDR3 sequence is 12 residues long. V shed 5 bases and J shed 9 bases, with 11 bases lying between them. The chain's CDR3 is CASSQGTGIQYF. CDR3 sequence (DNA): TGTGCCAGCAGTCAGGGGACGGGCATTCAGTACTTC.

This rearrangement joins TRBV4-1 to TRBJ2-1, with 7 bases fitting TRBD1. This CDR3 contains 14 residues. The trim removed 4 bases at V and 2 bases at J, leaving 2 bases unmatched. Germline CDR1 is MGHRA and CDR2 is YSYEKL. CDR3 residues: CASSPGTAYNEQFF. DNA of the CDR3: TGCGCCAGCAGCCCCGGGACAGCCTACAATGAGCAGTTCTTC.

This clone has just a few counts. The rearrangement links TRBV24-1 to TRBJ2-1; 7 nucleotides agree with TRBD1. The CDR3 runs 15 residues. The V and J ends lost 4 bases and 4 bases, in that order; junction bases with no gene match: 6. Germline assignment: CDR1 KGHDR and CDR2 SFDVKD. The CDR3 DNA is TGTGCCACCAGTGACCCCGGGACAGTTTACAATGAGCAGTTCTTC. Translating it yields CATSDPGTVYNEQFF.

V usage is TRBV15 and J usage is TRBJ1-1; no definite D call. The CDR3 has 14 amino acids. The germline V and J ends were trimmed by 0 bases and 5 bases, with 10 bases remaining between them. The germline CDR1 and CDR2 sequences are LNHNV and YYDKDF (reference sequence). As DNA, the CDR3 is TGTGCCACCAGCAGAGATCCCAGCGGGACTGAAGCTTTCTTT. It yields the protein CATSRDPSGTEAFF.

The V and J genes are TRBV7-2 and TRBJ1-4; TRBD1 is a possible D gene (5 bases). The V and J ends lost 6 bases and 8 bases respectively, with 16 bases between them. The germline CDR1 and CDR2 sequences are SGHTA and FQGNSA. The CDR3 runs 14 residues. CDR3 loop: CASSVTVSEEKLFF. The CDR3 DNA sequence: TGTGCCAGCAGTGTGACAGTCTCCGAAGAAAAACTGTTTTTT.

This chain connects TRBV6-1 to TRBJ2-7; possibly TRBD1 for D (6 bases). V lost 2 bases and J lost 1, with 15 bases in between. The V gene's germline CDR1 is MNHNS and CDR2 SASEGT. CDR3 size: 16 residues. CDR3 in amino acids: CASSEPWTVGSYEQYF. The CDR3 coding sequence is TGTGCCAGCAGTGAACCTTGGACAGTTGGATCCTACGAGCAGTACTTC.

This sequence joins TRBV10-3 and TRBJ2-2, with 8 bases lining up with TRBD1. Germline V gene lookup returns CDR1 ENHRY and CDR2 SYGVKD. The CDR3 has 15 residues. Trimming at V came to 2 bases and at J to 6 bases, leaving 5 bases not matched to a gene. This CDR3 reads CAISELQGASGELFF. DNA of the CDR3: TGTGCCATCAGTGAGCTCCAGGGGGCGTCCGGGGAGCTGTTTTTT.

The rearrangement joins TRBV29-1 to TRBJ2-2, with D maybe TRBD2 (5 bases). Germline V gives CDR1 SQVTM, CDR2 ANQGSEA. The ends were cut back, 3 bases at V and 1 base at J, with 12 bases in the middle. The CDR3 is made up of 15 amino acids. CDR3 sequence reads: CSVDPSGRNTGELFF. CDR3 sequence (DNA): TGCAGCGTTGATCCCAGCGGTCGGAACACCGGGGAGCTGTTTTTT.

CDR3 sequence reads: CASSLASTDASPLHF. DNA of the CDR3: TGTGCCAGCAGCTTAGCCTCGACAGATGCCTCGCCCCTCCACTTT. The rearrangement links TRBV7-9 to TRBJ1-6; D is possibly TRBD1 (5 bases). Germline loops: CDR1 SEHNR, CDR2 FQNEAQ (reference sequence). The CDR3 is 15 amino acids. V lost 0 bases and J 13 bases, leaving 16 bases between the germline ends.

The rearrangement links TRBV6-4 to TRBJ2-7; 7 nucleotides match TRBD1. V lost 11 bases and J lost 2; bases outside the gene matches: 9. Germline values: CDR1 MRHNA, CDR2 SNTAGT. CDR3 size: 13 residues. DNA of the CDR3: TGTGCCGGAAGACAGGGATTGACCTACGAGCAGTACGTC. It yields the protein CAGRQGLTYEQYV.

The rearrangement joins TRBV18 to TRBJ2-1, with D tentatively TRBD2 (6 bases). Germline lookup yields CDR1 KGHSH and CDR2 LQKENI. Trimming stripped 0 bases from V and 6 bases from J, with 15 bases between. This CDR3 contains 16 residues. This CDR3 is CASSPPPGEGPNEQFF. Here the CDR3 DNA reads TGTGCCAGCTCACCACCCCCGGGGGAAGGGCCCAATGAGCAGTTCTTC.

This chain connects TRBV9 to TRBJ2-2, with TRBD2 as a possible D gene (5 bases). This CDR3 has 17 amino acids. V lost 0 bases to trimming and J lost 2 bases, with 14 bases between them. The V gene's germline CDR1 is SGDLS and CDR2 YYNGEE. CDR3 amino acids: CASSVGPGNINTGELFF. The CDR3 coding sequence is TGTGCCAGCAGCGTAGGACCCGGGAACATTAACACCGGGGAGCTGTTTTTT.

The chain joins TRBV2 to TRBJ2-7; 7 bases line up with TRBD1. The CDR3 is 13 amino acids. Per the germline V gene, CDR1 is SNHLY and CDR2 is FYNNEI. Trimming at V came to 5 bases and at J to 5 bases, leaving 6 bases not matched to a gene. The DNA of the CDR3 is TGTGCCAGCAGTAAAGACAGGGCAAACGAGCAGTACTTC. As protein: CASSKDRANEQYF.

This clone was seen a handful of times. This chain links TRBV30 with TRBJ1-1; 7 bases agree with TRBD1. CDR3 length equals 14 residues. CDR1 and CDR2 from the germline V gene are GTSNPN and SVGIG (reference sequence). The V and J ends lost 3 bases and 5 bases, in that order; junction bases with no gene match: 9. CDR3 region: CAWSVTTGRTEAFF. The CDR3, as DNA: TGTGCCTGGAGCGTAACGACAGGGAGAACTGAAGCTTTCTTT.

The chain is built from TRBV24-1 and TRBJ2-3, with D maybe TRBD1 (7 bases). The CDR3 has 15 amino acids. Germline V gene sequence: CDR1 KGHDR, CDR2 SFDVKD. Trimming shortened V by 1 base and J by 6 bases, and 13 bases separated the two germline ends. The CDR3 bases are TGTGCCACCAGTGATTTTGGGCCAGGGGGGGATACGCAGTATTTT. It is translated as CATSDFGPGGDTQYF.

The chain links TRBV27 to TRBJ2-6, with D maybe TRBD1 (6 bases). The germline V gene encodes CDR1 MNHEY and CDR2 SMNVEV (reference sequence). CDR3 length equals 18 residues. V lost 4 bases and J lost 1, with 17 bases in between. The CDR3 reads CASSSRTEPASGANVLTF. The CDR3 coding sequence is TGTGCCAGCAGTTCCCGGACAGAGCCAGCTTCTGGGGCCAACGTCCTGACTTTC.

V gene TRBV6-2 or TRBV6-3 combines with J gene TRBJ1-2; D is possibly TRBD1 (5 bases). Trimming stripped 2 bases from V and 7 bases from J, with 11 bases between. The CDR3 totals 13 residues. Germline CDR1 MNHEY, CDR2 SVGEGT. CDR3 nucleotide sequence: TGTGCCAGCAGTTACGGGTCAGGGCCTGGCTACACCTTC. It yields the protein CASSYGSGPGYTF.

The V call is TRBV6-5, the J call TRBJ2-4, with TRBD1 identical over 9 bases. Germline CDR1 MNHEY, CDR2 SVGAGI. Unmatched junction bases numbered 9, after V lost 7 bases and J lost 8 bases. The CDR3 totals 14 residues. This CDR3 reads CASTRDRVGDIQYF. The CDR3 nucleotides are TGTGCCAGCACCCGGGACAGGGTGGGGGACATTCAGTACTTC.

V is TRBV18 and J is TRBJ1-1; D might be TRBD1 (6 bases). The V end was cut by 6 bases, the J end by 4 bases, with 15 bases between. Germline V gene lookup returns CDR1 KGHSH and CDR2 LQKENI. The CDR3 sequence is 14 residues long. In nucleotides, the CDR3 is TGTGCCAGCTCGCTCCAGGGGTCGGGCACTGAAGCTTTCTTT. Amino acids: CASSLQGSGTEAFF.